Sequencing of this T cell receptor (beta chain) was carried out in a study of shared clonotypes between healthy human individuals. The study's findings and limits: Sampling used blood alone; tissue repertoires probably differ. Naive subsets generally had larger estimated richness than memory subsets.

Points on this clone: Its antigen is not known.

The assay was run at deep level. TCRdb's table, derived via immunoSEQ multiplex PCR, lists solely in-frame clones and lacks some. The repertoire holds 1.6 million or so clones, just under 99% seen once, with roughly 0.36% in the top ten. The CDR3 runs to 13 residues. The V end was cut by 5 bases, the J end by 6 bases, with 13 bases between. CDR1 is SQVTM and CDR2 is ANQGSEA in the germline V gene. The source of this sequence is a man aged 25 to 45 in good health. The chain links TRBV29-1 to TRBJ2-2; D unresolved. Sequencing was performed on naive CD4+ T cells sorted from blood. Subset of the sample: CD45RA+ positively selected. This chain's CDR3 is CSVRLRTPGELFF. As DNA, the CDR3 is TGCAGCGTTCGTTTAAGAACTCCCGGGGAGCTGTTTTTT.